This T cell receptor (beta chain) was recorded in a study of CD8 T cells in Susac syndrome (dated by TCRdb to about 2019). Concerning the study at large: Whether CD8+ T cell activation and differentiation in Susac syndrome was antigen driven was tested using repertoire sequencing. What the research found in general, with its limitations: The study acknowledged that relatively few individuals were included in the TCR sequencing and HLA analysis.

High-throughput TCR beta sequencing profiled peripheral blood CD8+ and CD4+ T cells from healthy donors, Susac syndrome patients and multiple sclerosis patients. Multiple sclerosis controls were treatment-naive patients with stable or active relapsing-remitting disease fulfilling revised McDonald criteria. Bulk CD8+ and CD4+ T cells were purified by magnetic negative isolation, whereas CD8+ TEMRA cells were enriched by FACS. Blood was collected in EDTA tubes and processed within 24 hours, with PBMCs isolated through density gradient centrifugation. PBMCs intended for TCR sequencing were cryopreserved in liquid nitrogen and thawed later in a water bath at 37 degrees C. The sorted or isolated CD4+, CD8+ and CD8+ TEMRA cells had a purity of 90% or higher. RNA was extracted using the RNeasy kit, and about 0.5 to 1 ug of the RNA was reverse transcribed with random hexamers. TCR beta CDR3 regions were amplified with the immunoSEQ multiplex PCR assay covering 54 Vbeta and 13 Jbeta segments. PCR amplification bias was corrected by using a synthetic template baseline for primer optimization and computational correction. The published analysis was carried out like this. Only productive sequences were kept, with reads annotated to V, D and J genes according to IMGT and analyzed in immunoSEQ Analyzer. To calculate clonality, Shannon entropy was normalized by log2 of the number of productive unique sequences and then subtracted from one. For each patient and control, public and private clones were evaluated within the 100 most prevalent clones. Clones were defined as Susac-specific if absent from the healthy and MS cohorts, from around 1,000 published viral clones and from other ImmuneACCESS disease sequences. The public sequencing data were trimmed at Q25 with fastp and processed into clonotypes with MiXCR by TCRdb, which kept only in-frame beta chains. Each CDR3 protein appears once, grouped with its most common genes and DNA. The V and J calls were not made by the authors but by TCRdb's processing. In this sample the table shows 200,000 to 250,000 distinct CDR3 sequences, just under 95% of which occur a single time. The ten largest clones represent 0.065% to 0.08% of the sample.

The CDR3 covers 10 residues, taking in both the cysteine and the phenylalanine. Of the read, only the CDR3 DNA is kept; its 30 bases are in frame from base 1. At the junction V is shortened by 4 bases and J by 4 bases, with 5 bases in between. Per the germline V gene, SQVTM is the CDR1 and ANQGSEA is the CDR2. This clonotype was observed a single time. This receptor's antigen is unknown. No base quality values were provided; no much bigger clone lies one nucleotide off. A single read makes a weak case. The TCR comes from a human donor with multiple sclerosis. The rearranged chain carries TRBV29-1 and TRBJ2-7, with the identity of the D gene unclear. The sequencing sample was made of CD4+ T cells from PBMCs. The CDR3 amino acid sequence is: CSVATYEQYF. Here is the DNA: TGCAGCGTTGCGACGTACGAGCAGTACTTC.